This TCR beta chain was recorded in a study of blood T cell repertoires in COVID-19. Overall study: PBMCs, B-cell-depleted T cells, or T cells provided the cDNA or gDNA that made up the material.

Trimming shortened V by 5 bases and J by 10 bases, and 15 bases separated the two germline ends. This CDR3 has 14 amino acids. Germline values: CDR1 SEHNR, CDR2 FQNEAQ (reference sequence). A Seattle source enrolled patients during active infection and followed them longitudinally. In the original workflow: Researchers report that nucleated cell counts were estimated from reference gene primer amplification. Using immunoSEQ multiplex PCR, the repertoire was profiled, and TCRdb retains in-frame clones only, with some absent. The DNA gave D and trimming, while V, J and clone size come from that table. The sample has 120,000 or so clones; roughly four fifths are singletons.

The clonotype was recovered from a man aged 25 to 40 with COVID-19, enrolled during active disease. Sequences were obtained from peripheral blood. J is TRBJ1-6 and V is TRBV7-9, with a possible D match to TRBD1 (5 bases). This CDR3 reads CASSLDTAGSPLHF. Written as DNA, the CDR3 is TGTGCCAGCAGCCTGGACACCGCGGGGTCACCCCTCCACTTT.